This T cell receptor (beta chain) is drawn from a study of CD8 T cells in Susac syndrome. The germline CDR1 and CDR2 sequences are GTSNPN and SVGIG (reference sequence). This CDR3 is built from 12 residues. V was pared by 4 bases and J by 7 bases, with 14 bases between. When the RNA was reverse transcribed, random hexamers were used with an input of roughly 0.45 to 1 ug. The immunoSEQ assay covered 54 Vbeta and 13 Jbeta segments for CDR3. A single record per CDR3 protein comes from TCRdb applying MiXCR to the immunoSEQ multiplex PCR reads. This sample carries fewer than 150,000 distinct CDR3 sequences, 95% of them seen once, and the ten largest clones take about 0.18%.

The sample was CD8+ T cells from PBMCs. The sequence was collected from a human donor with Susac syndrome. The chain employs TRBV30 and TRBJ2-7, with D tentatively TRBD2 (6 bases). The CDR3 is CAWTGAGYEQYF. In nucleotides, the CDR3 is TGTGCCTGGACCGGGGCGGGGTATGAGCAGTACTTC. Together with reference TRBV30 and TRBJ2-7, the CDR3 gives the full variable domain: SQTIHQWPATLVQPVGSPLSLECTVEGTSNPNLYWYRQAAGRGLQLLFYSVGIGQISSEVPQNLSASRPQDRQFILSSKKLLLSDSGFYLCAWTGAGYEQYFGPGTRLTVT.